This TCR beta chain was profiled in a study of neoadjuvant nivolumab and ipilimumab in lung cancer. On the study more broadly: Nivolumab 3 mg/kg was given days 1, 15 and 29, plus ipilimumab 1 mg/kg day 1 in combination.

Per the germline V gene, CDR1 is MNHNY and CDR2 is SVGAGI (reference sequence). Trimming took off 6 bases at V and 2 bases at J, with 16 bases between the two ends. This CDR3 spans 15 amino acids. Measured with immunoSEQ multiplex PCR; TCRdb has only the in-frame clones, and not every one. Here the sample spans about 3,800 clones, around nine tenths being singletons. Comment on this clone: Its target is unknown.

The study's findings and limits: From pretherapy to surgery, tumor richness and clonality rose with dual therapy. Pretherapy blood TCR richness correlated positively with resected tumor richness.

This TCR came from an adult with non-small cell lung cancer. The sequences come from adjacent normal lung tissue, collected after neoadjuvant nivolumab, alone or with ipilimumab, at or shortly before surgery. This rearrangement joins TRBV6-6 to TRBJ1-2, with D possibly TRBD1 on 5 matching bases. The CDR3: CASRPWTSSNYGYTF. CDR3 DNA sequence: TGTGCCAGCAGACCCTGGACATCCTCGAACTATGGCTACACCTTC.